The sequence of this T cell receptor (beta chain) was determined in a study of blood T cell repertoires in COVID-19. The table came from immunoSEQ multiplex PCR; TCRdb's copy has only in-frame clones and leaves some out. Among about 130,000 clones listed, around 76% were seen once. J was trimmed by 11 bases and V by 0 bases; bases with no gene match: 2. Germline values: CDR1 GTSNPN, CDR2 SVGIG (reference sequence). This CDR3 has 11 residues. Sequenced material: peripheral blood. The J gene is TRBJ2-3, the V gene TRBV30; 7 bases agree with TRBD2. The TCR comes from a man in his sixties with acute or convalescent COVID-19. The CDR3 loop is CAWSVSGEQYF. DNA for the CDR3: TGTGCCTGGAGTGTAAGCGGGGAGCAGTATTTT.